This T cell receptor (beta chain) stems from a study of T-cell reconstitution after alpha-beta-depleted transplantation in children. For TCRbeta, the library was prepared with unique molecular identifiers. TCRdb ran MiXCR on the PCR reads and lists one entry per CDR3 protein. Among roughly 500,000 distinct CDR3 sequences listed, 15% to 20% were seen once. Germline V gives CDR1 DFQATT, CDR2 SNEGSKA (reference sequence). The V and J ends lost 5 bases and 2 bases respectively, with 15 bases between them. This CDR3 has 14 amino acids. This clonotype was counted only a few times. The sequencing used PBMCs from the stem cell graft donor, collected from the stem cell graft. This sequence originates from a human donor who donated a stem cell graft to a child with acute lymphoblastic leukemia. The V and J genes are TRBV20-1 and TRBJ1-2, with unresolved D. The DNA for the CDR3 is TGCAGTGCTGAAGCCGAGGACTCGAACTATGGCTACACCTTC. Translating it yields CSAEAEDSNYGYTF.